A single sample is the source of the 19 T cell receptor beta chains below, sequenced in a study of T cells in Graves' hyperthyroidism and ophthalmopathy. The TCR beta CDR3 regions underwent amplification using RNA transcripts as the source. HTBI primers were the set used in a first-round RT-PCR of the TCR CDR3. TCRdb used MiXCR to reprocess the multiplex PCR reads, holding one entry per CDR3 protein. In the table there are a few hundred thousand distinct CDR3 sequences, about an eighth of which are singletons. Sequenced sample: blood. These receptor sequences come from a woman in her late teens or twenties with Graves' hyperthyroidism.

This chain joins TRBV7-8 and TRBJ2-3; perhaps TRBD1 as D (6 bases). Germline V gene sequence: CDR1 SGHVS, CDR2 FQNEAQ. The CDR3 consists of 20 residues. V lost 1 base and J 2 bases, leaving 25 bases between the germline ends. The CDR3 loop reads CASSLGPLLDSRDNTDTQYF. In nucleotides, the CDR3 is TGTGCCAGCAGCTTAGGTCCTCTACTTGATTCTAGGGACAACACAGATACGCAGTATTTT.

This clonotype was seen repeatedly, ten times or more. The CDR3 region has the DNA TGTGCCAGCAGCCGGCTGGCAGGGGGCACTGAAGCTTTCTTT. It codes for CASSRLAGGTEAFF. The genes are TRBV14 and TRBJ1-1; 7 nucleotides agree with TRBD1. V shed 4 bases and J 4 bases; nucleotides not matched to a gene: 6. The V gene's germline CDR1 is SGHDN and CDR2 FVKESK. The CDR3 totals 14 residues.

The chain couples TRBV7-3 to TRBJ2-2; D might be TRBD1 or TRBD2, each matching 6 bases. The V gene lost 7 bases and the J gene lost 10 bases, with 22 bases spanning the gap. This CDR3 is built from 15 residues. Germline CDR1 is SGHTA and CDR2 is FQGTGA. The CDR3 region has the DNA TGTGCCAGCAACTATAGGGGGGACGGACGGCCGGAGCTGTTTTTT. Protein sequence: CASNYRGDGRPELFF.

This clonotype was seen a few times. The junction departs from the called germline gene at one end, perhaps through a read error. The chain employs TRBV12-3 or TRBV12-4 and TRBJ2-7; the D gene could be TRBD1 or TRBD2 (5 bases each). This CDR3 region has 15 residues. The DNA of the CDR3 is TGTGCCAGCAGTTTAGCCGGGGCCAGCTCCTGCGAGCAGTACTTC. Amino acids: CASSLAGASSCEQYF.

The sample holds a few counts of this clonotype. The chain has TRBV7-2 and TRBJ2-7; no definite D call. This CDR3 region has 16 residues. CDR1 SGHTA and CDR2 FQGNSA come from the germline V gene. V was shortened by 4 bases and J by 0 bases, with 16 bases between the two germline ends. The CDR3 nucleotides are TGTGCCAGCAGCTCCCCGATTAACGGCCCCTCCTACGAGCAGTACTTC. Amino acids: CASSSPINGPSYEQYF.

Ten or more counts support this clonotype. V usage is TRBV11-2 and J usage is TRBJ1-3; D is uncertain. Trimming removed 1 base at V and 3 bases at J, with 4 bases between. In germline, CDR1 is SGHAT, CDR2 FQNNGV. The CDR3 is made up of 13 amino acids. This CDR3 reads CASSLVGGNTIYF. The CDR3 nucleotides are TGTGCCAGCAGCTTAGTCGGTGGAAACACCATATATTTT. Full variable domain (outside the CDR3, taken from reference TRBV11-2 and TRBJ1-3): EAGVAQSPRYKIIEKRQSVAFWCNPISGHATLYWYQQILGQGPKLLIQFQNNGVVDDSQLPKDRFSAERLKGVDSTLKIQPAKLEDSAVYLCASSLVGGNTIYFGEGSWLTVV.

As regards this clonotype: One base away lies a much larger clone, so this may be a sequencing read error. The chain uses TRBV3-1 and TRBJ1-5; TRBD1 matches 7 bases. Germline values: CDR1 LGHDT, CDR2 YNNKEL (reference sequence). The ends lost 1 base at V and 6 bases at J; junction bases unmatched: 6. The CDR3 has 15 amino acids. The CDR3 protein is CASSQGGQRGQPQHF. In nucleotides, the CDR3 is TGTGCCAGCAGCCAAGGGGGACAGAGGGGTCAGCCCCAGCATTTT.

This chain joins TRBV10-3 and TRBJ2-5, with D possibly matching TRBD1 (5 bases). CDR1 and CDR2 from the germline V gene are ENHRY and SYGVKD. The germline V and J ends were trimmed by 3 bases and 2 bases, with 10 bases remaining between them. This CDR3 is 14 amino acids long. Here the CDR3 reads CAISEHDSQETQYF. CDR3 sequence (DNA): TGTGCCATCAGTGAACACGACAGTCAAGAGACCCAGTACTTC.

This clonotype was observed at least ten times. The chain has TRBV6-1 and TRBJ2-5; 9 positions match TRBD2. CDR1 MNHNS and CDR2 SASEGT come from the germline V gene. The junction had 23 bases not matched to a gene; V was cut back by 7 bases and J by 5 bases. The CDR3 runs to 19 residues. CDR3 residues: CASTTLRSWIAGVGETQYF. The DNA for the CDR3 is TGTGCCAGCACTACCCTCCGGAGTTGGATAGCGGGAGTGGGGGAGACCCAGTACTTC.

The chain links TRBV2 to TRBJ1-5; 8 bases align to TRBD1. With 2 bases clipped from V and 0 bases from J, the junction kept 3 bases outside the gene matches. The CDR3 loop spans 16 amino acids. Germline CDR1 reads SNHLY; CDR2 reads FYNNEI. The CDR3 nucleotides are TGTGCCAGCAGTGAATTGACAGGGGATAGCAATCAGCCCCAGCATTTT. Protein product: CASSELTGDSNQPQHF.

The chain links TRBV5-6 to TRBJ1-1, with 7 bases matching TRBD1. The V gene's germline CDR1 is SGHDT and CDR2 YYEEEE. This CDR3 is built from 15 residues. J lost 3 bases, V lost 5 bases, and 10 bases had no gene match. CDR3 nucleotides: TGTGCCAGCAGTTTTTTGGACAGGTTGGACACTGAAGCTTTCTTT. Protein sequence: CASSFLDRLDTEAFF.

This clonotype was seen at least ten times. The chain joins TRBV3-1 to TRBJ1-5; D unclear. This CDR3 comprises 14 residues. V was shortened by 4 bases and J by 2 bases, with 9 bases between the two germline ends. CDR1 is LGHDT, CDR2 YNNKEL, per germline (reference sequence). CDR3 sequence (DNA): TGTGCCAGCAGCCTGGGATCCCGCAATCAGCCCCAGCATTTT. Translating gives CASSLGSRNQPQHF.

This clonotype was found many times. CDR3 loop: CAWSVLRPGPYNEQFF. The CDR3 DNA is TGTGCCTGGAGTGTACTGAGACCGGGCCCTTACAATGAGCAGTTCTTC. V and J are TRBV30 and TRBJ2-1, with unresolved D. CDR1 is GTSNPN and CDR2 is SVGIG in the germline V gene (reference sequence). V lost 0 bases and J lost 4, with 16 bases in between. The CDR3 length is 16 residues.

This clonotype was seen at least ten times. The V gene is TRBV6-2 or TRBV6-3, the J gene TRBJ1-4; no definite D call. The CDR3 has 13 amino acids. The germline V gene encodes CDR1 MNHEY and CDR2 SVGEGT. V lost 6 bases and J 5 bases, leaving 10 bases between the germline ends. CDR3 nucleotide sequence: TGTGCCAGCAGCGGGCAGAGAAATGAAAAACTGTTTTTT. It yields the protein CASSGQRNEKLFF.

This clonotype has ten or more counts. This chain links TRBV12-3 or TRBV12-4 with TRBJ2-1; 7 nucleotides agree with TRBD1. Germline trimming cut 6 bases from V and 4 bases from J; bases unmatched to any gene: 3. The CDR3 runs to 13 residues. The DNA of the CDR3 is TGTGCCAGCAGCCGGGACAGATACAATGAGCAGTTCTTC. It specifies CASSRDRYNEQFF.

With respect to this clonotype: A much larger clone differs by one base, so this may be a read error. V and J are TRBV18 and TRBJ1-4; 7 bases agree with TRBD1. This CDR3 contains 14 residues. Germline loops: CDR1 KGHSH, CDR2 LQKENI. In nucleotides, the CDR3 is TGTGCCGGCTCACCGGGACAGCCTAATGAAAAACTGTTTTTT. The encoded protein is CAGSPGQPNEKLFF. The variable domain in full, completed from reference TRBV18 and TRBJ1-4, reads NAGVMQNPRHLVRRRGQEARLRCSPMKGHSHVYWYRQLPEEGLKFMVYLQKENIIDESGMPKERFSAEFPKEGPSILRIQQVVRGDSAAYFCAGSPGQPNEKLFFGSGTQLSVL.

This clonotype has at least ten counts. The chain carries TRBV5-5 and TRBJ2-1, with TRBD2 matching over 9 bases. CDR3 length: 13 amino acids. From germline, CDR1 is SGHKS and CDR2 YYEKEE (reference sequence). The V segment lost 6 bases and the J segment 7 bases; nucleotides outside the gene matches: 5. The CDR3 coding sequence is TGTGCCAGCAACTCCGGACTAGCGAATGAGCAGTTCTTC. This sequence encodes CASNSGLANEQFF.

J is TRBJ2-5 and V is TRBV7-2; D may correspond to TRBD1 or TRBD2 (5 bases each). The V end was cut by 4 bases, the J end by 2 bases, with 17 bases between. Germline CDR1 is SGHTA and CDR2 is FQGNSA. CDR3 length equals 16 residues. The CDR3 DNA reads TGTGCCAGCAGCTCAAGGTTGGGGTGGGGGCAAGAGACCCAGTACTTC. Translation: CASSSRLGWGQETQYF.

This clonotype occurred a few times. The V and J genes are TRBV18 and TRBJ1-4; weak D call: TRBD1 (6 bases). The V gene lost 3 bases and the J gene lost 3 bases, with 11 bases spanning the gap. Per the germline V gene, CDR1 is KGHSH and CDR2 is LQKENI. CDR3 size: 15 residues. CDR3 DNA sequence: TGTGCCAGCTCACCTTACAGGGCCTCTAATGAAAAACTGTTTTTT. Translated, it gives CASSPYRASNEKLFF.